Below, one TCR beta chain is given with its context. It lacks a known antigen. Base qualities are missing; no much larger clone stands one base away. The record originates from a study of T cells in Graves' hyperthyroidism and ophthalmopathy (dated by TCRdb to the late 2010s). With regard to the full study: Peripheral blood was collected at initial diagnosis, before any treatment. TCR V-J signatures able to tell the groups apart were searched for in a discovery cohort of 90 to 100 patients, of whom 43 had Graves' ophthalmopathy and 55 to 60 had stable Graves' hyperthyroidism. Prospective prediction of ophthalmopathy was tested in an independent validation cohort consisting of 18 hyperthyroidism patients and approximately 16 patients who later progressed to ophthalmopathy. The 75 to 100 discovery patients were randomly divided into training and test sets at a 7:3 ratio. The study also compared thyroid tissue and blood T-cell repertoires from several Graves' hyperthyroidism patients. After blood sampling, hyperthyroidism patients were treated with methimazole at a starting dose of 30 mg daily, and ophthalmopathy patients were treated with high-dose intravenous methylprednisolone. The paper describes TCR Vbeta CDR3 sequencing of more than 120 peripheral blood samples, made up of about 40 ophthalmopathy patients, around 78 hyperthyroidism patients and 17 progressor patients.

Ophthalmopathy patients had moderately to severely active disease, with a Clinical Activity Score of 3 or more, a NOSPECS grade of 4 or more, and a disease duration of less than 3 months. Exclusion was applied to patients with uncontrolled infections, other autoimmune diseases, pregnancy or lactation. Diagnoses were based on clinical symptoms, serum thyroxine and TRAb, thyroid ultrasound and orbital computed tomography. PBMCs were isolated from more than 8 ml of fresh peripheral blood by Ficoll-Paque density gradient centrifugation. Total RNA was extracted using Trizol reagent, and RNA quality was assessed on an Agilent 2100 Bioanalyzer. The germline V gene specifies MDHEN as CDR1 and SYDVKM as CDR2. The germline V and J ends show losses of 6 bases and 11 bases respectively, and no gene match explains 6 bases of the junction. Measured from the cysteine to the phenylalanine, the CDR3 is 13 residues long. CDR3 DNA only is kept here, 39 bases in frame from base 1.

The TCR beta CDR3 regions were amplified from the RNA transcripts. The first round of RT-PCR for the TCR CDR3 was performed with the HTBI primer set and the Qiagen OneStep RT-PCR kit. Libraries were constructed in a second round of multiplex PCR, after which size selection and purification were carried out. Libraries were sequenced paired-end with 100 bp reads on an Illumina HiSeq2000. In the authors' own workflow: SOAPnuke was used to process the raw data, with reads discarded if the reads contained adapters or uncalled bases, had a mean Phred below 15, or lacked an exact constant-primer or identifier match. COPE v1.2.5 was used to merge the high-quality paired reads, and each unique nucleotide sequence was defined as a clonotype. Clonotypes were aligned to IMGT TRBV, TRBD and TRBJ reference segments using MiTCR v1.1. The analysis was restricted to V-J combinations with a frequency above 0.0001, which together covered just over 98% of the repertoires. The TCS score was defined as F50 (clonal expansion) divided by E x V (chaos), with BLOSUM62-based TCRdist calculated between CDR3 peptides within each V-J. Welch's t-statistics and random forest reduced around 550 V-J features to 10 to 15, which were used in a naive Bayes classifier (R e1071). The public reads were run again by TCRdb, first through fastp at Q25 and then through MiXCR, and only productive beta chains were kept. Identical CDR3 protein sequences are pooled into one entry, listed with their most common genes and DNA. The V and J calls, along with clone size, are taken from TCRdb and not from the paper's own processing. The sample profile shows about 350,000 distinct CDR3 sequences; approximately 18% of them were found once. The top ten hold around 15% of the sample.

Broad study findings and their caveats: In validation, progression to ophthalmopathy was predicted by the model with more than 65% sensitivity and around 76% specificity, a median of around 5.9 months before onset. A model built on a 13 V-J signature distinguished ophthalmopathy from stable hyperthyroidism, reaching around 87% sensitivity and around 82% specificity in cross-validation and 80%/75% in testing. Sample size was not statistically predetermined, and investigators were not blinded to group allocation. Most expanded thyroid clonotypes (frequency above 0.001) were also found in blood, which suggests that blood repertoires may mirror thyroid immune responses.

This chain is built from TRBV28 and TRBJ1-6, with TRBD1 matching 8 junction bases. This clonotype was obtained from a woman aged 40 to 49 with Graves' ophthalmopathy. Sequences were obtained from blood. Here is the DNA: TGTGCCAGCAGGAGGACAGGGAGGACACCCCTCCACTTT. It encodes CASRRTGRTPLHF.